This is a list of T cell receptor beta chains from one sample in a study of T cells in localized non-small cell lung cancer. The repertoire was sequenced with immunoSEQ multiplex PCR; TCRdb's copy has only in-frame clones and lacks some. The table has almost 65,000 clones, almost 90% seen once. The sequencing used peripheral blood, collected before any cancer treatment. These receptors were collected from a woman aged 40-70 years with stage I lung adenocarcinoma. Both conserved end residues are part of each CDR3. D genes are given only for firm matches. Only part of the rows carry a size: once, few, many, or a class if the clone is expanded.

cdr3_aa cdr3_nt v_call clone_size d_call j_call
CASSMLRGAEAFF TGCGCCAGCAGTATGCTGCGGGGCGCTGAAGCTTTCTTT TRBV5-1 . . TRBJ1-1
CASSPGTTSTGELFF TGCGCCAGCAGCCCCGGGACCACCTCCACCGGGGAGCTGTTTTTT TRBV5-1 . . TRBJ2-2
CASSLASGRALEQFF TGTGCCAGCAGCTTAGCTAGCGGGAGGGCCCTTGAGCAGTTCTTC TRBV7-8 . TRBD2 TRBJ2-1
CASSEQGGGSYEQYF TGTGCCAGCAGCGAACAGGGAGGGGGCTCCTACGAGCAGTACTTC TRBV21-1 . . TRBJ2-7
CASTLNEDSTF TGTGCCAGTACCCTCAACGAGGACTCCACCTTC TRBV28 . . TRBJ1-2
CASGGVYGYTF TGTGCCAGCGGGGGGGTCTATGGCTACACCTTC TRBV25-1 . . TRBJ1-2
CASSPGSNQPQHF TGTGCCAGCTCACCAGGGAGCAATCAGCCCCAGCATTTT TRBV18 . . TRBJ1-5
CASRRRNYGYTF TGTGCCAGCAGGAGGCGGAACTATGGCTACACCTTC TRBV6-5 . . TRBJ1-2
CASSYDASTEAFF TGTGCCAGCAGTTACGACGCGAGCACTGAAGCTTTCTTT TRBV6-5 once . TRBJ1-1
CASSSGQGGYGYTF TGTGCCAGCAGTTCGGGACAGGGGGGCTATGGCTACACCTTC TRBV28 . TRBD1 TRBJ1-2
CASSEGGLYQPQHF TGTGCCAGCAGTGAAGGGGGTTTATACCAGCCCCAGCATTTT TRBV6-1 . . TRBJ1-5
CASSPKRERTDTQYF TGTGCCAGCAGCCCCAAGCGGGAGCGCACAGATACGCAGTATTTT TRBV7-3 . TRBD2 TRBJ2-3
CSAEGGAYYGYTF TGCAGCGCCGAGGGAGGAGCCTACTATGGCTACACCTTC TRBV29-1 once . TRBJ1-2
CASTSNLQRTTGIQYF TGTGCCAGCACATCTAACCTTCAACGGACCACTGGCATTCAGTACTTC TRBV2 . . TRBJ2-4